The clone carrying this T cell receptor (beta chain) was observed once. The trim removed 3 bases at V and 7 bases at J, leaving 6 bases unmatched. The CDR3 is 14 amino acids. Germline loops: CDR1 SGHRS, CDR2 YFSETQ. Using immunoSEQ multiplex PCR, the repertoire was profiled, and TCRdb retains in-frame clones only, with some absent. The table has around 2,000,000 clones, 85% to 95% seen once. The data derive from a study of shared clonotypes between healthy human individuals. Material: naive CD4+ T cells sorted from blood. Described subset: CD45RA+ positively selected. This rearrangement joins TRBV5-1 to TRBJ1-4; 7 positions agree with TRBD1. The receptor was derived from a young man in good health. The CDR3 coding sequence is TGCGCCAGCAGCTGGGCAGGGGGTGGTGAAAAACTGTTTTTT. Encoded protein: CASSWAGGGEKLFF.